Listed below are T cell receptor beta chains from one sample, sequenced in a study of T cell responses to AZD1222 COVID-19 vaccine. Assay used: immunoSEQ multiplex PCR; TCRdb lists only in-frame clones, some missing. The repertoire consists of roughly 100,000 clones, with about 82% occurring once and the leading ten covering around 1.5%. This sample comprised peripheral blood, obtained on day 0 of AZD1222 vaccination. The receptors originated from an adult in good health. Both conserved end residues are part of each CDR3. The order of the fields is D gene, clone size, V gene, J gene, CDR3 protein, CDR3 DNA. A D gene is named only where the DNA matches it firmly. Clone sizes are given selectively: once, few, many, or a class where the clone is expanded.

TRBD1	once	TRBV7-2	TRBJ2-5	CASSLMGQGAYF	TGTGCCAGCAGCTTAATGGGACAGGGGGCTTACTTC
NA	NA	TRBV20-1	TRBJ1-1	CSARDGRSDTF	TGCAGTGCTAGAGATGGTCGCAGCGATACCTTT
TRBD2	NA	TRBV19	TRBJ2-5	CASSPQRLARIQETQYF	TGTGCCAGTAGCCCTCAACGACTAGCGAGAATCCAAGAGACCCAGTACTTC
NA	NA	TRBV6-2/TRBV6-3	TRBJ1-5	CASSSPGGGPNQPQHF	TGTGCCAGCAGTTCCCCCGGCGGGGGGCCCAATCAGCCCCAGCATTTT
TRBD2	NA	TRBV27	TRBJ2-5	CASSFTAGGAETQYF	TGTGCCAGCAGTTTTACTGCGGGAGGGGCAGAGACCCAGTACTTC
TRBD2	NA	TRBV28	TRBJ2-5	CASTSGGSGETQYF	TGTGCCAGCACGAGTGGCGGGAGTGGGGAGACCCAGTACTTC
TRBD1	NA	TRBV29-1	TRBJ1-1	CSVEAGTGGAEAFF	TGCAGCGTTGAAGCCGGGACAGGGGGGGCTGAAGCTTTCTTT
TRBD1	NA	TRBV2	TRBJ2-3	CASSLGRGTDTQYF	TGTGCCAGCAGTCTGGGCAGGGGGACAGATACGCAGTATTTT
NA	few	TRBV5-1	TRBJ2-2	CASSDTGSTGELFF	TGCGCCAGCAGCGATACAGGGTCCACCGGGGAGCTGTTTTTT
NA	NA	TRBV6-5	TRBJ1-1	CASSRDSTEAFF	TGTGCCAGCAGCCGGGATTCCACTGAAGCTTTCTTT
NA	NA	TRBV5-1	TRBJ2-5	CASSGETQYF	TGCGCCAGCTCAGGAGAGACCCAGTACTTC
TRBD2	NA	TRBV19	TRBJ2-2	CASSQDSGLAGLTGELFF	TGTGCCAGTAGTCAGGACTCGGGACTAGCGGGACTCACCGGGGAGCTGTTTTTT
NA	NA	TRBV29-1	TRBJ2-3	CSVAWGSGTDTQYF	TGCAGCGTTGCTTGGGGGAGCGGCACAGATACGCAGTATTTT
NA	NA	TRBV7-2	TRBJ1-1	CASSAGAAWGTEAFF	TGTGCCAGCAGCGCAGGAGCGGCCTGGGGCACTGAAGCTTTCTTT
TRBD1	NA	TRBV30	TRBJ2-1	CAWSVLRGNEQFF	TGTGCCTGGAGTGTACTCAGGGGGAATGAGCAGTTCTTC
NA	NA	TRBV5-1	TRBJ2-3	CASSLERQPTDTQYF	TGCGCCAGCAGCTTGGAACGTCAACCGACAGATACGCAGTATTTT
NA	NA	TRBV4-3	TRBJ1-2	CASSHDTSRPHDTF	TGCGCCAGCAGCCATGACACCTCCCGTCCCCATGACACCTTC
NA	NA	TRBV28	TRBJ1-3	CASRLAQEGNTIYF	TGTGCCAGCAGATTAGCTCAAGAGGGAAACACCATATATTTT
TRBD2	NA	TRBV4-3	TRBJ2-3	CASSQDVIVAGPSTDTQYF	TGCGCCAGCAGCCAAGATGTTATAGTAGCGGGACCTAGCACAGATACGCAGTATTTT
TRBD2	NA	TRBV14	TRBJ2-7	CASSQGNSGRSSYEQYF	TGTGCCAGCAGCCAGGGTAACAGCGGGAGGAGCTCCTACGAGCAGTACTTC
NA	NA	TRBV11-2	TRBJ2-3	CASSPSTDTQYF	TGTGCCAGCAGCCCAAGCACAGATACGCAGTATTTT
NA	NA	TRBV9	TRBJ1-5	CASSAAGNQPQHF	TGTGCCAGCAGCGCCGCAGGGAATCAGCCCCAGCATTTT
NA	NA	TRBV10-1	TRBJ1-2	CASNQDRSGSPSYGYTF	TGCGCCAGCAACCAGGACAGATCGGGGTCTCCTAGCTATGGCTACACCTTC
NA	NA	TRBV27	TRBJ1-2	CASSLFGGDGYTF	TGTGCCAGCAGTTTATTCGGCGGCGATGGCTACACCTTC
TRBD1	NA	TRBV4-3	TRBJ1-2	CASSQDVQGGYGYTF	TGCGCCAGCAGCCAAGATGTACAGGGGGGATATGGCTACACCTTC
NA	few	TRBV4-3	TRBJ2-5	CASSQDTNQETQYF	TGCGCCAGCAGCCAAGACACCAACCAAGAGACCCAGTACTTC
NA	NA	TRBV7-9	TRBJ1-2	CASSSPGRINYGYTF	TGTGCCAGCAGCTCACCGGGACGGATTAACTATGGCTACACCTTC
TRBD2	NA	TRBV4-3	TRBJ2-2	CASSQATGTRYVGELFF	TGCGCCAGCAGCCAAGCCACCGGGACTAGATATGTCGGGGAGCTGTTTTTT
NA	NA	TRBV18	TRBJ1-5	CASSPPSQPQHF	TGTGCCAGCTCACCACCTTCCCAGCCCCAGCATTTT
TRBD2	NA	TRBV7-6	TRBJ2-2	CASTQAGGELFF	TGTGCCAGCACCCAAGCGGGAGGGGAGCTGTTTTTT
TRBD2	NA	TRBV4-2	TRBJ2-3	CASSPGPAGQGTDTQYF	TGTGCCAGCAGCCCAGGGCCAGCGGGGCAGGGCACAGATACGCAGTATTTT
NA	NA	TRBV6-6	TRBJ1-1	CASSYRNTEAFF	TGTGCCAGCAGTTACCGCAACACTGAAGCTTTCTTT
TRBD1	NA	TRBV28	TRBJ2-5	CASSFSTLDRGQETQYF	TGTGCCAGCAGTTTTTCCACTCTGGACAGGGGTCAGGAGACCCAGTACTTC
NA	NA	TRBV9	TRBJ2-3	CASSVDSAASTDTQYF	TGTGCCAGCAGCGTAGATAGTGCCGCTAGCACAGATACGCAGTATTTT
NA	NA	TRBV6-5	TRBJ2-6	CASSSAFHSGANVLTF	TGTGCCAGCAGTTCCGCCTTTCACTCTGGGGCCAACGTCCTGACTTTC
NA	NA	TRBV7-3	TRBJ2-5	CASSHEHRETQYF	TGTGCCAGCAGCCACGAACACCGGGAGACCCAGTACTTC
TRBD1	NA	TRBV6-2/TRBV6-3	TRBJ1-1	CASSYSTRGLSTEAFF	TGTGCCAGCAGTTACTCGACGAGGGGGCTGAGTACTGAAGCTTTCTTT
NA	once	TRBV28	TRBJ2-5	CASLIFSGWETQYF	TGTGCCAGCTTAATTTTCTCTGGGTGGGAGACCCAGTACTTC
TRBD2	NA	TRBV24-1	TRBJ2-5	CATPGGGKTQYF	TGTGCCACCCCGGGAGGGGGGAAGACCCAGTACTTC
NA	many	TRBV5-1	TRBJ1-2	CASSLEGGYTF	TGCGCCAGCAGCTTGGAAGGTGGCTACACCTTC
TRBD1	NA	TRBV4-2	TRBJ1-5	CASSQVTGAPNQPQHF	TGTGCCAGCAGCCAAGTGACAGGGGCGCCCAATCAGCCCCAGCATTTT
NA	NA	TRBV19	TRBJ2-4	CASSPTGSAKNIQYF	TGTGCCAGTAGTCCGACCGGGAGTGCCAAAAACATTCAGTACTTC
TRBD1	NA	TRBV6-2/TRBV6-3	TRBJ2-7	CASSYTGVEQYF	TGTGCCAGCAGTTACACAGGGGTCGAGCAGTACTTC
NA	NA	TRBV20-1	TRBJ1-4	CSASQWALNEKLFF	TGCAGTGCTAGTCAGTGGGCTCTGAATGAAAAACTGTTTTTT
NA	NA	TRBV28	TRBJ2-2	CASRDPKPTGELFF	TGTGCCAGCAGGGACCCAAAGCCCACCGGGGAGCTGTTTTTT
NA	few	TRBV6-6	TRBJ2-7	CASSDRSYEQYF	TGTGCCAGCAGTGACAGGTCCTACGAGCAGTACTTC
NA	NA	TRBV28	TRBJ2-7	CASSRDSLYEQYF	TGTGCCAGCAGTCGTGACAGCCTCTACGAGCAGTACTTC
NA	NA	TRBV18	TRBJ2-7	CASSLGTRSYEQYF	TGTGCCAGCTCACTCGGGACTCGATCCTACGAGCAGTACTTC
TRBD2	NA	TRBV7-8	TRBJ2-1	CASSFAPWTSGPFYNEQFF	TGTGCCAGCAGCTTTGCACCCTGGACTAGCGGGCCTTTTTACAATGAGCAGTTCTTC
NA	NA	TRBV19	TRBJ2-5	CASSVPGTQYF	TGTGCCAGTAGTGTCCCCGGGACGCAGTACTTC
NA	NA	TRBV5-4	TRBJ1-1	CASSFRGVNTEAFF	TGTGCCAGCAGCTTCCGGGGAGTGAACACTGAAGCTTTCTTT